The clone carrying this TCR beta chain was seen repeatedly, ten times or more. TCRdb itself ran the reads through MiXCR, one entry per CDR3 protein. The sample includes roughly 630,000 distinct CDR3 sequences, 20% to 25% of them seen just once. The data originate from a study of T cell repertoires in cytomegalovirus infection. In germline, CDR1 is MNHEY, CDR2 SVGEGT. The V and J ends lost 4 bases and 6 bases respectively, with 10 bases between them. This CDR3 is built from 13 residues. The specimen sequenced was CD8+ T cells from PBMCs. The rearrangement uses TRBV6-2 or TRBV6-3 and TRBJ1-5; no reliable D call. The sequence derives from a human donor in good health (CMV status not recorded). Some clones in this sample may be carry-over from other donors' samples. CDR3: CASSSTRVQPQHF. In DNA, the CDR3 is TGTGCCAGCAGTTCAACACGAGTTCAGCCCCAGCATTTT.